This T cell receptor (beta chain) was recovered during a study of shared clonotypes between healthy human individuals. Sequencing was performed with immunoSEQ multiplex PCR; in TCRdb, only in-frame clones are kept and a portion is missing. The table records 1.4 million to 1.5 million clones, roughly 97% of them present only once. The length of the CDR3 is 16 residues. The V gene end was trimmed by 4 bases and the J gene end by 0 bases; junction bases not matched to a gene: 7. Germline V gene data show CDR1 as SGHRS and CDR2 as YFSETQ. The clonotype comes from a man younger than 40 in good health. The sample taken for sequencing was naive CD4+ T cells sorted from blood. The sample's subset: CD45RA+ positively selected. The gene calls are TRBV5-1 and TRBJ2-3; TRBD2 matches at 8 bases. The CDR3 bases are TGCGCCAGCAGCCCGGAAGCGGGGGCTAGCACAGATACGCAGTATTTT. It translates to CASSPEAGASTDTQYF.